Listed below are T cell receptor beta chains from one sample, sequenced in a study of blood T cell repertoires in COVID-19. Here immunoSEQ multiplex PCR was the method, and the copy in TCRdb shows in-frame clones only, minus some. Seen here are some 250,000 clones, around 90% observed once, and the top ten hold around 0.7%. Specimen: peripheral blood. These receptors all stem from a human donor in a cohort sampled during active COVID-19. Each CDR3 is given with its conserved first and last residue. Size is stated for part of the rows, as once, few or many counts, or as a class when the clone is expanded.

TRBJ2-7 | TRBV30 | . | CAWGPDRHYEQYF
TRBJ2-3 | TRBV5-1 | . | CASRVVLSDTQYF
TRBJ2-7 | TRBV6-2/TRBV6-3 | . | CASNPTGLAGALEQYF
TRBJ1-4 | TRBV28 | . | CASSFGWTGNEKLFF
TRBJ1-4 | TRBV6-5 | few | CASSLLGRVEKLFF
TRBJ2-3 | TRBV19 | . | CASSRGLTAGTDTQYF
TRBJ2-2 | TRBV3-1/TRBV3-2 | . | CASSPRAAGAGELFF
TRBJ1-1 | TRBV18 | . | CASSPVSSVMNTEAFF
TRBJ2-3 | TRBV30 | . | CAWIGQTSTDTQYF
TRBJ2-7 | TRBV27 | . | CASTTTEKGPSYEQYF
TRBJ2-2 | TRBV20-1 | . | CSASPTGLGELFF
TRBJ2-1 | TRBV4-1 | . | CASSQGTSPYNEQFF
TRBJ2-1 | TRBV6-2/TRBV6-3 | . | CASSYPRGGGRGGKQFF
TRBJ2-5 | TRBV4-1 | . | CASSQVSGRPGETQYF
TRBJ2-1 | TRBV9 | . | CASSVGGGRSFSYNEQFF
TRBJ2-7 | TRBV6-2/TRBV6-3 | . | CASSYWPGSYEQYF
TRBJ2-7 | TRBV3-1/TRBV3-2 | . | CASSPTGVGEQYF
TRBJ2-1 | TRBV7-8 | . | CASSPRDRVSYNEQFF
TRBJ1-4 | TRBV7-2 | . | CASSGKNRGAGEKLFF
TRBJ1-4 | TRBV7-9 | . | CASSSRPGATNEKLFF
TRBJ1-2 | TRBV4-3 | . | CASSPQGSDGYTF
TRBJ2-7 | TRBV19 | once | CASSFSTGTYEQYF
TRBJ2-7 | TRBV15 | . | CATSSSGGPVVMYF
TRBJ2-7 | TRBV7-9 | . | CASSPTDMREGSYEQYF
TRBJ1-6 | TRBV9 | once | CASSIRTGGAKNSPLHF
TRBJ2-7 | TRBV5-6 | . | CASSPPGLAGYEQYF
TRBJ1-5 | TRBV28 | . | CASSSPRGGRNQPQHF
TRBJ2-7 | TRBV7-2 | . | CASSLVSASPGEQYF
TRBJ1-2 | TRBV30 | . | CAFTPGTVYGYTF
TRBJ2-1 | TRBV28 | . | CASRGLRGATYNEQFF
TRBJ1-6 | TRBV9 | . | CASRKGVLNSPLHF
TRBJ2-7 | TRBV10-3 | . | CAISESLAGGYGYEQYF
TRBJ1-1 | TRBV28 | . | CASSFRDRDNEAFF
TRBJ2-7 | TRBV7-9 | . | CASSSPTASLREQYF
TRBJ2-1 | TRBV19 | . | CASSTQTGYEQFF
TRBJ2-5 | TRBV7-2 | once | CASSPPWGVQETQYF
TRBJ2-5 | TRBV27 | . | CASSRTSGRGRETQYF
TRBJ1-1 | TRBV19 | . | CASSIEGVFYTEAFF
TRBJ1-2 | TRBV30 | . | CAWNPGQGTYGYTF
TRBJ1-5 | TRBV19 | once | CASSTRPVGNSNQPQHF
TRBJ1-2 | TRBV25-1 | . | CASSHPFGSRGNYGYTF
TRBJ1-1 | TRBV6-5 | . | CASSFLTGMTSEAFF
TRBJ1-2 | TRBV7-9 | . | CASSLGQGQGGYTF
TRBJ2-7 | TRBV19 | . | CASSIPGGVYEQYF
TRBJ2-7 | TRBV30 | . | CAWTPDRGAHEQYF
TRBJ1-5 | TRBV19 | . | CASSIFLSDRGLRSNQPQHF
TRBJ1-2 | TRBV6-6 | . | CASKPRQAWHYGYTF
TRBJ2-7 | TRBV7-2 | . | CASSPQQGLGYEQYF
TRBJ2-6 | TRBV7-9 | . | CASSFRRGSSGANVLTF
TRBJ2-7 | TRBV10-3 | . | CAISETDEQYF